The 8 T cell receptor beta chains below all came from one sample that was sequenced in a study of T cells in women clearing cervical HPV infection. This table comes from immunoSEQ multiplex PCR, and its TCRdb copy is limited to in-frame clones, with some not included. In total, the table holds under 25,000 clones. Sequencing input: blood buffy coat. The receptors stem from a woman between 18 and 70 years old with a cervical HPV16 infection that either progressed to CIN3+ or cleared (not recorded which).

CDR3 residues: CASSLVPVSYEQYF. The sequenced part of the CDR3 DNA is TGTGCCAGCAGCTTAGTTCCAGTTTCCTACGAG. This chain connects TRBV7-9 to TRBJ2-7; D is undetermined. Read coverage stops 3 residues before the CDR3 terminus; the germline J gene supplies the remainder. Trimming took off 1 base at V and 1 base at J, with 8 bases between the two ends. This CDR3 has 14 amino acids. From germline, CDR1 is SEHNR and CDR2 FQNEAQ (reference sequence).

CDR3 DNA (partial): TGCAGCGTTGAAGATAGCGGGGGTTTGACAGATACG. This codes for CSVEDSGGLTDT. The complete CDR3 sequence is CSVEDSGGLTDTQYF. The rearrangement links TRBV29-1 to TRBJ2-3; TRBD2 aligns across 9 bases. Read coverage stops 3 residues before the CDR3 terminus; the germline J gene supplies the remainder. The CDR3 totals 15 residues. Trimming removed 0 bases from V and 3 bases from J; junction bases left unmatched: 4. Germline V gives CDR1 SQVTM, CDR2 ANQGSEA.

A remark on this clone: The read terminates 3 residues ahead of where the CDR3 ends, so the germline J gene completes it. V and J are TRBV5-1 and TRBJ1-6, with D unclear. Per germline, CDR1 SGHRS and CDR2 YFSETQ. V lost 0 bases, J lost 6 bases, and 13 bases lay in between. CDR3 length: 16 residues. CDR3 amino acids: CASSLDRRSSNSPLHF. The sequenced part of the CDR3 DNA is TGCGCCAGCAGCTTGGACAGACGCTCTTCTAATTCACCC.

As concerns this clone: The sequence runs out 3 residues before the end of the CDR3; the remainder is reconstructed from the germline J gene. V usage is TRBV7-3 and J usage is TRBJ2-5; 9 bases are a match to TRBD1. This CDR3 has 15 amino acids. In germline, CDR1 is SGHTA, CDR2 FQGTGA. Losses at the gene ends were 7 bases for V and 4 bases for J; bases not matched to a gene: 10. CDR3 in amino acids: CASTPGTGSRETQYF. The CDR3 DNA, read in part, is TGTGCCAGCACCCCAGGGACAGGGTCGAGAGAGACC.

With regard to this clone: The DNA ends 3 residues before the CDR3 does, and the rest of the CDR3 is filled in from the germline J gene. The chain has TRBV20-1 and TRBJ2-3, with a tentative D call TRBD2 (6 bases). V dropped 6 bases and J dropped 2 bases, with 15 bases sitting between them. This CDR3 has 14 residues. CDR1 is DFQATT, CDR2 SNEGSKA, per germline (reference sequence). This chain's CDR3 is CSAGDSGLTDTQYF. The sequenced CDR3 bases are TGCAGTGCAGGGGACTCTGGTCTCACAGATACG.

Points on this clone: The sequence runs out 3 residues before the end of the CDR3; the remainder is reconstructed from the germline J gene. V usage is TRBV30 and J usage is TRBJ1-3, with unresolved D. The V gene lost 4 bases and the J gene lost 1 base, with 5 bases spanning the gap. Germline assignment: CDR1 GTSNPN and CDR2 SVGIG (reference sequence). The CDR3 is made up of 12 amino acids. The part of the CDR3 DNA that was read is TGTGCCTGGAAGGCATCTGGAAACACC. This codes for CAWKASGNT. Given in full, the CDR3 is CAWKASGNTIYF.

CDR3 region: CSVDGGTGRGAEAFF. The covered CDR3 bases are TGCAGCGTTGACGGCGGGACAGGGAGAGGAGCTGAA. The chain has TRBV29-1 and TRBJ1-1; 9 positions agree with TRBD1. The read ends 3 residues early relative to the CDR3; the germline J gene fills the gap. Trimming cost V 3 bases and J 6 bases; bases outside gene matches: 11. Looked up from germline, CDR1 is SQVTM and CDR2 is ANQGSEA. CDR3 length: 15 amino acids.

To note about this clone: Read sequence stops 3 residues before the CDR3 end, and the germline J gene provides the missing end. This chain links TRBV2 with TRBJ1-3; 8 nucleotides match TRBD1. This CDR3 region has 15 residues. V was clipped by 5 bases and J by 6 bases; unmatched bases: 9. From germline, CDR1 is SNHLY and CDR2 FYNNEI. The sequenced CDR3 bases are TGTGCCAGCAGTCAGGACAGGGAACGGGCAAACACC. This translates into CASSQDRERANT. The whole CDR3 protein is CASSQDRERANTIYF.